These 20 T cell receptor beta chains were sequenced from one sample in a study of blood T cell repertoires in COVID-19. Assay used: immunoSEQ multiplex PCR; TCRdb lists only in-frame clones, some missing. The table shows around 260,000 clones, with around 84% occurring only once. Material: peripheral blood. These receptors were obtained from a man aged 55-75 years with acute or convalescent COVID-19.

This clone was seen a single time. The chain joins TRBV7-8 to TRBJ1-1, with D possibly matching TRBD1 (5 bases). CDR3 size: 13 residues. V was trimmed by 5 bases and J by 1 base, leaving 8 bases between them. Germline-derived CDR1 and CDR2 are SGHVS and FQNEAQ. The CDR3 here is CASSGGGNTEAFF. In DNA, the CDR3 is TGTGCCAGCAGCGGGGGGGGGAACACTGAAGCTTTCTTT.

The chain carries TRBV18 and TRBJ2-7; D ambiguous. V lost 4 bases and J lost 3, with 4 bases in between. The CDR3 is 11 amino acids. Germline V CDR1 and CDR2: KGHSH, LQKENI. This CDR3 reads CASSLNYEQYF. The CDR3 region has the DNA TGTGCCAGCTCACTAAACTACGAGCAGTACTTC.

This chain links TRBV19 with TRBJ1-5; D gene unclear. The CDR3 extends over 13 amino acids. CDR1 and CDR2 from the germline V gene are LNHDA and SQIVND (reference sequence). V dropped 5 bases and J dropped 4 bases, with 9 bases sitting between them. The CDR3 DNA reads as TGTGCCAGTAGTTCTTTCGAGAATCAGCCCCAGCATTTT. It yields the protein CASSSFENQPQHF.

The chain uses TRBV29-1 and TRBJ2-3; perhaps TRBD1 as D (6 bases). The CDR3 totals 11 residues. Deletions cut 7 bases from V and 5 bases from J, with 10 bases between. The germline gives CDR1 SQVTM, CDR2 ANQGSEA. CDR3 protein: CSGWGRDTQYF. The DNA of the CDR3 is TGCAGCGGTTGGGGGCGAGATACGCAGTATTTT.

The genes are TRBV5-1 and TRBJ1-1; 8 bases agree with TRBD1. The length of the CDR3 is 14 residues. The germline V gene encodes CDR1 SGHRS and CDR2 YFSETQ. Losses at the gene ends were 4 bases for V and 0 bases for J; bases not matched to a gene: 2. CDR3 nucleotides: TGCGCCAGCAGCCCGGGACAGGTGAACACTGAAGCTTTCTTT. This codes for CASSPGQVNTEAFF.

The V and J genes are TRBV27 and TRBJ1-6; TRBD1 might be the D (6 bases). The V gene lost 3 bases and the J gene lost 7 bases, with 16 bases spanning the gap. CDR3 length: 16 amino acids. Germline CDR1 is MNHEY and CDR2 is SMNVEV (reference sequence). The CDR3 loop reads CASSFLQRTANSPLHF. The CDR3 DNA reads as TGTGCCAGCAGTTTCCTCCAACGGACAGCAAATTCACCCCTCCACTTT.

This chain uses TRBV9 with TRBJ2-1; 10 bases are a match to TRBD2. Germline CDR1 SGDLS, CDR2 YYNGEE. CDR3 length: 17 amino acids. J lost 7 bases, V lost 0 bases, and 10 bases had no gene match. The CDR3 here is CASSVGLPGLAFNEQFF. The CDR3, as DNA: TGTGCCAGCAGCGTAGGGCTTCCGGGACTAGCGTTTAATGAGCAGTTCTTC. Full variable domain (remainder filled in from reference TRBV9 and TRBJ2-1): DSGVTQTPKHLITATGQRVTLRCSPRSGDLSVYWYQQSLDQGLQFLIQYYNGEERAKGNILERFSAQQFPDLHSELNLSSLELGDSALYFCASSVGLPGLAFNEQFFGPGTRLTVL.

V usage is TRBV11-2 and J usage is TRBJ2-2; possible D gene TRBD1, 5 bases. Deletions cut 4 bases from V and 1 base from J, with 13 bases between. This CDR3 has 16 residues. Germline CDR1 and CDR2: SGHAT and FQNNGV. The CDR3: CASSSSPTVNTGELFF. DNA for the CDR3: TGTGCCAGCAGCTCATCCCCGACAGTGAACACCGGGGAGCTGTTTTTT.

This chain uses TRBV9 with TRBJ2-7; D unresolved. The CDR3 is 14 residues long. V was cut by 3 bases and J by 6 bases, with 16 bases left in between. Germline-derived CDR1 and CDR2 are SGDLS and YYNGEE. The CDR3 sequence: CASSEHGAPLEQYF. CDR3 nucleotide sequence: TGTGCCAGCAGCGAACATGGAGCTCCTCTCGAGCAGTACTTC.

The chain is built from TRBV5-8 and TRBJ1-4, with 8 bases matching TRBD1. The CDR3 covers 17 residues. Looked up from germline, CDR1 is SGHTS and CDR2 is YDEGEE. V trimming: 1 base; J trimming: 2 bases; junction bases outside the gene matches: 7. In nucleotides, the CDR3 is TGTGCCAGCAGCTTGTACGTGACAGGGGTGACTAATGAAAAACTGTTTTTT. Protein sequence: CASSLYVTGVTNEKLFF. Using reference TRBV5-8 and TRBJ1-4 for the parts outside the CDR3, the full variable domain is EAGVTQSPTHLIKTRGQQATLRCSPISGHTSVYWYQQALGLGLQFLLWYDEGEERNRGNFPPRFSGRQFPNYSSELNVNALELEDSALYLCASSLYVTGVTNEKLFFGSGTQLSVL.

This CDR3 reads CASSLRRQGAGYGYTF. Written as DNA, the CDR3 is TGTGCCAGCAGCCTAAGAAGACAGGGGGCGGGGTATGGCTACACCTTC. The rearrangement links TRBV7-2 to TRBJ1-2; TRBD1 agrees at 10 bases. This CDR3 region has 16 residues. Trimming at V came to 5 bases and at J to 5 bases, leaving 11 bases not matched to a gene. Germline values: CDR1 SGHTA, CDR2 FQGNSA.

This clone appeared once. The chain links TRBV6-6 to TRBJ1-2, with D possibly TRBD1 on 5 matching bases. Germline V gives CDR1 MNHNY, CDR2 SVGAGI (reference sequence). The CDR3 length is 13 residues. V was cut by 6 bases and J by 4 bases, with 12 bases left in between. CDR3 residues: CASSLGGTYGYTF. Here the CDR3 DNA reads TGTGCCAGCAGCCTGGGGGGAACCTATGGCTACACCTTC.

This chain links TRBV10-3 with TRBJ2-7, with D possibly matching TRBD1 (6 bases). With 0 bases removed from V and 1 base from J, the gap between germline ends came to 10 bases. Per germline, CDR1 ENHRY and CDR2 SYGVKD. The CDR3 contains 15 residues. As DNA, the CDR3 is TGTGCCATCAGTGAGTCGGGCAGGGGATCCTACGAGCAGTACTTC. Amino acid sequence: CAISESGRGSYEQYF.

V and J are TRBV13 and TRBJ2-1; 11 bases line up with TRBD2. CDR1 PRHDT and CDR2 FYEKMQ come from the germline V gene (reference sequence). The CDR3 runs 15 residues. J lost 6 bases, V lost 5 bases, and 6 bases had no gene match. The CDR3 sequence: CASSVLAGVGNEQFF. Written as DNA, the CDR3 is TGTGCCAGCAGCGTACTAGCGGGGGTGGGCAATGAGCAGTTCTTC.

The chain is built from TRBV5-1 and TRBJ1-2; D gene unclear. The CDR3 runs to 13 residues. The V end lost 4 bases, the J end lost 8 bases, and 15 bases lay between the germline ends. Germline CDR1 and CDR2: SGHRS and YFSETQ. In DNA form, the CDR3 reads TGCGCCAGCAGCCCGAGCCCCCCACTCGGCTACACCTTC. Residues: CASSPSPPLGYTF. Variable domain in full (rest from reference TRBV5-1 and TRBJ1-2): KAGVTQTPRYLIKTRGQQVTLSCSPISGHRSVSWYQQTPGQGLQFLFEYFSETQRNKGNFPGRFSGRQFSNSRSEMNVSTLELGDSALYLCASSPSPPLGYTFGSGTRLTVV.

The CDR3 spells CASSLQGQGVEKLFF. Here the CDR3 DNA reads TGCGCCAGCAGCTTGCAGGGACAGGGAGTCGAAAAACTGTTTTTT. The chain is built from TRBV5-1 and TRBJ1-4, with 9 bases matching TRBD1. Losses at the gene ends were 1 base for V and 8 bases for J; bases not matched to a gene: 6. Germline CDR1 reads SGHRS; CDR2 reads YFSETQ. The CDR3 spans 15 residues.

The CDR3 spells CASSWPGQGLYEQYF. DNA for the CDR3: TGTGCCAGCAGTTGGCCGGGACAGGGGCTTTACGAGCAGTACTTC. V usage is TRBV6-1 and J usage is TRBJ2-7; 10 nucleotides align to TRBD1. Trimming cost V 5 bases and J 4 bases; bases outside gene matches: 8. Germline assignment: CDR1 MNHNS and CDR2 SASEGT. The CDR3 runs 15 residues.

The chain couples TRBV29-1 to TRBJ1-2; 10 nucleotides line up with TRBD1. V shed 7 bases and J 2 bases; nucleotides not matched to a gene: 4. Germline V gene sequence: CDR1 SQVTM, CDR2 ANQGSEA. The CDR3 consists of 13 residues. CDR3 sequence reads: CSARGQGNYGYTF. CDR3 nucleotide sequence: TGCAGCGCTAGGGGACAGGGGAACTATGGCTACACCTTC.

This chain connects TRBV9 to TRBJ2-1; 9 bases match TRBD2. CDR3 length: 19 amino acids. CDR1 is SGDLS and CDR2 is YYNGEE in the germline V gene. Trimming at V came to 1 base and at J to 0 bases, leaving 11 bases not matched to a gene. CDR3 sequence (DNA): TGTGCCAGCAGCGTACGGGAAGCGGGGGGTACAAGCTCCTACAATGAGCAGTTCTTC. Protein: CASSVREAGGTSSYNEQFF. Using reference TRBV9 and TRBJ2-1 for the parts outside the CDR3, the full variable domain is DSGVTQTPKHLITATGQRVTLRCSPRSGDLSVYWYQQSLDQGLQFLIQYYNGEERAKGNILERFSAQQFPDLHSELNLSSLELGDSALYFCASSVREAGGTSSYNEQFFGPGTRLTVL.

The rearrangement uses TRBV18 and TRBJ1-1; D gene ambiguous. The CDR3 is 12 residues long. Germline V lookup: CDR1 KGHSH, CDR2 LQKENI. Between the trimmed V and J ends, which lost 6 bases and 4 bases, there was a span of 9 bases. Here the CDR3 DNA reads TGTGCCAGCTCCCCAAAGAGCACTGAAGCTTTCTTT. Protein product: CASSPKSTEAFF.